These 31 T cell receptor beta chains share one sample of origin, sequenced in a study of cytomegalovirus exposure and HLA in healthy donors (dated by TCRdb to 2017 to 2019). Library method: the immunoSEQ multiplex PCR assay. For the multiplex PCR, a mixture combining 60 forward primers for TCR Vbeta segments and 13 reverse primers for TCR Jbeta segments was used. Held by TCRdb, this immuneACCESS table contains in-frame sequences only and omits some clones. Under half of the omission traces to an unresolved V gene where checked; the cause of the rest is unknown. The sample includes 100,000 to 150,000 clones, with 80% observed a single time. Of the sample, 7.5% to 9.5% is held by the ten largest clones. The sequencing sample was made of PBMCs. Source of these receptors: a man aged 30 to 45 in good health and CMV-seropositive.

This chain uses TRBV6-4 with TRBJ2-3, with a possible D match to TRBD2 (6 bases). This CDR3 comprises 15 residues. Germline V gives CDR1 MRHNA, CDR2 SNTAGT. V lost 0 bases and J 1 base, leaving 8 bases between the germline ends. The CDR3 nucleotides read TGTGCCAGCAGTGACTCGGGAGGCGGCACAGATACGCAGTATTTT. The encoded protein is CASSDSGGGTDTQYF.

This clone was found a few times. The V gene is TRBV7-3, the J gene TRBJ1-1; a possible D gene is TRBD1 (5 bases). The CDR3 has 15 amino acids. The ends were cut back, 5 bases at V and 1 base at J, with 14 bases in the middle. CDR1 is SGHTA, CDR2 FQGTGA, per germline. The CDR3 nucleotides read TGTGCCAGCAGCCAAGACCGACAGACGAACACTGAAGCTTTCTTT. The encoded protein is CASSQDRQTNTEAFF.

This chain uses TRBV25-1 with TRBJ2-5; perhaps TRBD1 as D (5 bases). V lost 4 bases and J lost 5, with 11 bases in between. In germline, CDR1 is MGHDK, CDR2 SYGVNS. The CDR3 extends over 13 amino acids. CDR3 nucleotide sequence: TGTGCCAGCAGTGGGTCAGGGTGGGAGACCCAGTACTTC. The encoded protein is CASSGSGWETQYF.

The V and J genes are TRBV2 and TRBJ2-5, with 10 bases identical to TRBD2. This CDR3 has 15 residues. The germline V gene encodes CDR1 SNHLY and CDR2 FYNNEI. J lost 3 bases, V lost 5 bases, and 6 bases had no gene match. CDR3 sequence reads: CASSTAGGAEETQYF. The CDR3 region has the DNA TGTGCCAGCAGTACAGCGGGGGGGGCGGAAGAGACCCAGTACTTC.

The CDR3 DNA is TGTGCCAGCAGCTGGGACAGGGGGGAAGCTTTCTTT. This gives the protein CASSWDRGEAFF. V usage is TRBV11-2 and J usage is TRBJ1-1, with 11 bases lining up with TRBD1. The CDR3 is made up of 12 amino acids. The V gene's germline CDR1 is SGHAT and CDR2 FQNNGV. Trimming took 4 bases from V and 8 from J; bases not matched to a gene: 0.

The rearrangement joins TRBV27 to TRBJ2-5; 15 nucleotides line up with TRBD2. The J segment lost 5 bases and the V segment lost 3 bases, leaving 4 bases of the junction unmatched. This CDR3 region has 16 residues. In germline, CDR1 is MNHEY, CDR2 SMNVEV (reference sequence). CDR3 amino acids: CASSFFGTSGGETQYF. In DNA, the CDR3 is TGTGCCAGCAGTTTCTTTGGGACTAGCGGGGGGGAGACCCAGTACTTC.

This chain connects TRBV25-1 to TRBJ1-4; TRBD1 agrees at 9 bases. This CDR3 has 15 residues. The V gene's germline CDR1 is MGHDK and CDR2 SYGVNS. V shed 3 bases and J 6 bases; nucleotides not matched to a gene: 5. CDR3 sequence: CASSEGQGFDEKLFF. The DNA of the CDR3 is TGTGCCAGCAGTGAGGGACAGGGTTTCGATGAAAAACTGTTTTTT.

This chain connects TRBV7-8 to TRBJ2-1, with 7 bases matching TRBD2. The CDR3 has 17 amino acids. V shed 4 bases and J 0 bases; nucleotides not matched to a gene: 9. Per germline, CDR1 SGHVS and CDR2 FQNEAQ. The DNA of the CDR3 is TGTGCCAGCAGCTCGTATCTAGCGGCATCCTCCTACAATGAGCAGTTCTTC. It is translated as CASSSYLAASSYNEQFF. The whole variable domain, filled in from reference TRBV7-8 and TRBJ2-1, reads GAGVSQSPRYKVAKRGQDVALRCDPISGHVSLFWYQQALGQGPEFLTYFQNEAQLDKSGLPSDRFFAERPEGSVSTLKIQRTQQEDSAVYLCASSSYLAASSYNEQFFGPGTRLTVL.

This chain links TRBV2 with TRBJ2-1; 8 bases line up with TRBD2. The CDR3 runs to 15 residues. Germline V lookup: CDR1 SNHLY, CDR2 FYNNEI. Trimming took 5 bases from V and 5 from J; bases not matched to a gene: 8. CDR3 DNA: TGTGCCAGCAGTAGAGAGCGGGGGATCAACAATGAGCAGTTCTTC. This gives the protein CASSRERGINNEQFF.

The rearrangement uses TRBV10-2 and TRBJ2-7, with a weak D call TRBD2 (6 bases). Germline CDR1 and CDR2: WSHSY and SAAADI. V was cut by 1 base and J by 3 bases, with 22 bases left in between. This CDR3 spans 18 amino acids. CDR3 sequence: CASSELRDLKSMIYEQYF. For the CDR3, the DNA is TGCGCCAGCAGTGAGTTGCGGGACCTTAAAAGTATGATCTACGAGCAGTACTTC.

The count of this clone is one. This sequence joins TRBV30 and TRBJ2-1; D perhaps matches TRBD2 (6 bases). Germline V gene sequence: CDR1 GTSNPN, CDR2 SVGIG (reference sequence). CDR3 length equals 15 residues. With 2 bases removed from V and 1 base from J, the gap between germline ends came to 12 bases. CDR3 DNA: TGTGCCTGGAGTTACGGTAGCGGATCCTACAATGAGCAGTTCTTC. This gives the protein CAWSYGSGSYNEQFF.

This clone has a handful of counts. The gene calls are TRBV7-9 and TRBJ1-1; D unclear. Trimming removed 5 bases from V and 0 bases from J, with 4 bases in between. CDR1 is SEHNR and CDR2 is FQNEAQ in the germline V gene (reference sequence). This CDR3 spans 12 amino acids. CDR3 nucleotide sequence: TGTGCCAGCAGCAACATGAACACTGAAGCTTTCTTT. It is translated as CASSNMNTEAFF.

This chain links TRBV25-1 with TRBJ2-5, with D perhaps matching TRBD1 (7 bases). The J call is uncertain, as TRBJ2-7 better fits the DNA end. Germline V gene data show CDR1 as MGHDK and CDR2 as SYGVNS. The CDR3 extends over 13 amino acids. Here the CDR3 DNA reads TGTGCCAGCACCAGGGGGGATTCCTACGAGCAGTACTTC. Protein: CASTRGDSYEQYF.

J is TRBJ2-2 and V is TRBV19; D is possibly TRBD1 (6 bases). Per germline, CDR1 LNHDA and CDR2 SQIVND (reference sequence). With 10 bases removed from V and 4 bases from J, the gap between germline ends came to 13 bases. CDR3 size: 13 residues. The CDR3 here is CAIGTHLTGELFF. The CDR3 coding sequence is TGTGCCATAGGGACACACCTCACCGGGGAGCTGTTTTTT. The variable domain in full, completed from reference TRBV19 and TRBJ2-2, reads DGGITQSPKYLFRKEGQNVTLSCEQNLNHDAMYWYRQDPGQGLRLIYYSQIVNDFQKGDIAEGYSVSREKKESFPLTVTSAQKNPTAFYLCAIGTHLTGELFFGEGSRLTVL.

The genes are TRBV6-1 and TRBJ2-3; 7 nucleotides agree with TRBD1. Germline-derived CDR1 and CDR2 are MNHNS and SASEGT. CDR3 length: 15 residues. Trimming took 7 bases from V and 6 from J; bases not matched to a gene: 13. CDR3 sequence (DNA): TGTGCCAGCACCAACCGGGACAGAGTGGTGGATACGCAGTATTTT. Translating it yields CASTNRDRVVDTQYF.

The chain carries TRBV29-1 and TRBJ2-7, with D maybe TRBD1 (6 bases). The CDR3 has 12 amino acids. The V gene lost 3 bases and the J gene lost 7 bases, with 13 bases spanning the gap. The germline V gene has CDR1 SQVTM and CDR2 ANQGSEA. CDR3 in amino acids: CSVDVGGGEQYF. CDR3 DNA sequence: TGCAGCGTTGATGTAGGGGGTGGGGAGCAGTACTTC.

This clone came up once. This chain's CDR3 is CASSPQRGVPRELFF. The DNA for the CDR3 is TGTGCCAGCAGCCCCCAGCGGGGGGTTCCCCGGGAGCTGTTTTTT. This chain uses TRBV11-2 with TRBJ2-2, with 9 bases lining up with TRBD2. The CDR3 totals 15 residues. CDR1 and CDR2 (germline): SGHAT, FQNNGV. The trim removed 5 bases at V and 9 bases at J, leaving 10 bases unmatched.

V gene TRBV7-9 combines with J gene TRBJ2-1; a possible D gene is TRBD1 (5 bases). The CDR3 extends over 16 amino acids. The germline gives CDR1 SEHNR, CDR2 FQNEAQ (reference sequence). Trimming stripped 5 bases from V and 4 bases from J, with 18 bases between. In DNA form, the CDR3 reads TGTGCCAGCAGCCGAAGGTACACAGCAGGGTACAATGAGCAGTTCTTC. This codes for CASSRRYTAGYNEQFF.

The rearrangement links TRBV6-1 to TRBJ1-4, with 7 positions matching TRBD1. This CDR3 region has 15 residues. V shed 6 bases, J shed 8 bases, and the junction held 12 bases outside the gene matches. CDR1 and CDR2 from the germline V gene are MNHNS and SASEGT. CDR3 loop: CASSSRGSTQEKLFF. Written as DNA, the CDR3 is TGTGCCAGCAGCTCCAGGGGGTCGACCCAGGAAAAACTGTTTTTT.

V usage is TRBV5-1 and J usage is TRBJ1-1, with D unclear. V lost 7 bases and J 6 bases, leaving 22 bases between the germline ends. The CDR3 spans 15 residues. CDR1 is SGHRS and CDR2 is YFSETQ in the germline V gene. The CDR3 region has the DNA TGCGCCAGCGCGGTGGAGGGCCTAGACCTGTCTGAAGCTTTCTTT. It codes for CASAVEGLDLSEAFF. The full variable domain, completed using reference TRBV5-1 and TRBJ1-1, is KAGVTQTPRYLIKTRGQQVTLSCSPISGHRSVSWYQQTPGQGLQFLFEYFSETQRNKGNFPGRFSGRQFSNSRSEMNVSTLELGDSALYLCASAVEGLDLSEAFFGQGTRLTVV.

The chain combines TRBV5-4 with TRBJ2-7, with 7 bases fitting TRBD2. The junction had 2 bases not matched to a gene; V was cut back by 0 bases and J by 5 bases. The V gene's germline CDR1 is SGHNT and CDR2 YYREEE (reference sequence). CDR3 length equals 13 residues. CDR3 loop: CASSLGAGNEQYF. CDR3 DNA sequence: TGTGCCAGCAGCTTGGGAGCGGGGAACGAGCAGTACTTC.

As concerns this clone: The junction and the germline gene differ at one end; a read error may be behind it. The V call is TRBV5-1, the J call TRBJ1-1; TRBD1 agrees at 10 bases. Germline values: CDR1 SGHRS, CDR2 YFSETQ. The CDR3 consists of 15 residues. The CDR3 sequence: CASSLERDRGRKGVF. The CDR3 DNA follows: TGCGCCAGCAGCTTGGAACGCGACAGGGGGCGGAAAGGGGTCTTT.

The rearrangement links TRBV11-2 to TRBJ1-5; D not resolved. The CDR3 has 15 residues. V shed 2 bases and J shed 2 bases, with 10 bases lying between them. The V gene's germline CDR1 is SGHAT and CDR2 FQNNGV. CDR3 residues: CASSLNAGGNQPQHF. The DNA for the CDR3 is TGTGCCAGCAGCTTAAATGCGGGAGGCAATCAGCCCCAGCATTTT.

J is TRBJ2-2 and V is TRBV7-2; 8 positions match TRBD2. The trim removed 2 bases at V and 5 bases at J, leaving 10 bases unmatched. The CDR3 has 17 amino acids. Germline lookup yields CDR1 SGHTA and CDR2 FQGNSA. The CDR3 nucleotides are TGTGCCAGCAGCTTAAAGTCGAGCGGGGGTGCTACCGGGGAGCTGTTTTTT. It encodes CASSLKSSGGATGELFF.

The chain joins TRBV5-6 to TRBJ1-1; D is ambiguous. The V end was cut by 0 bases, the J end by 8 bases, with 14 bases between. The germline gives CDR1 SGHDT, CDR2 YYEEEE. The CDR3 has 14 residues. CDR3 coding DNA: TGTGCCAGCAGCTTGGGAAGCGCGATGAAGGAAGCTTTCTTT. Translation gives CASSLGSAMKEAFF.

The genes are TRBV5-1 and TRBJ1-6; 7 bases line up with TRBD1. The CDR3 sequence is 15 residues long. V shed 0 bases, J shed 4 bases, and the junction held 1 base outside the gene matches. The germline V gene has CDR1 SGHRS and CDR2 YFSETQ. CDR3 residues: CASSLEGQYNSPLHF. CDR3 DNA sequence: TGCGCCAGCAGCTTGGAGGGACAGTATAATTCACCCCTCCACTTT.

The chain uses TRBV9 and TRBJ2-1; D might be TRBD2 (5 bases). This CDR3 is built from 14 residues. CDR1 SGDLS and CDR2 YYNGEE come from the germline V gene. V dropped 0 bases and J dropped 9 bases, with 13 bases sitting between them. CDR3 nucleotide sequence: TGTGCCAGCAGCGTAGAGGGCGGTGGGAGTGAGCAGTTCTTC. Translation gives CASSVEGGGSEQFF.

The CDR3 DNA sequence: TGTGCCAGCAGTTCCACAGGAGCTGAAGCTTTCTTT. It encodes CASSSTGAEAFF. The chain combines TRBV27 with TRBJ1-1, with D perhaps matching TRBD1 (5 bases). The CDR3 is 12 residues long. Trimming shortened V by 4 bases and J by 6 bases, and 9 bases separated the two germline ends. In germline, CDR1 is MNHEY, CDR2 SMNVEV (reference sequence).

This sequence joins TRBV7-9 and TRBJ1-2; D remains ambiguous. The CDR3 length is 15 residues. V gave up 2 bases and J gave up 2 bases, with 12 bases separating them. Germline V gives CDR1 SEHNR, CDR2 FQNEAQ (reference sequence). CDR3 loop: CASSLKSDGNYGYTF. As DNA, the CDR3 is TGTGCCAGCAGCTTAAAGTCCGACGGGAACTATGGCTACACCTTC.

Here the CDR3 DNA reads TGTGCCAGCAGCAGCTACACAGATACGCAGTATTTT. It is translated as CASSSYTDTQYF. The genes are TRBV11-3 and TRBJ2-3, with D unresolved. V dropped 5 bases and J dropped 2 bases, with 5 bases sitting between them. CDR3 length equals 12 residues. Per germline, CDR1 SGHNT and CDR2 YENEEA.

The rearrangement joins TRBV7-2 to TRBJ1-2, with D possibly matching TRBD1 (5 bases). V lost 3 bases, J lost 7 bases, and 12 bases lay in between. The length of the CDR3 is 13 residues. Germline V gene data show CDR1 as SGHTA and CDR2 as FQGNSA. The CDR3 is CASSFSGTSGYTF. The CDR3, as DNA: TGTGCCAGCAGCTTCTCCGGGACTAGTGGCTACACCTTC.